This note documents a single TCR beta chain sequence. What it recognizes is unknown. The CDR3 contains 15 residues. The germline CDR1 and CDR2 sequences are SGDLS and YYNGEE. The germline V and J ends were trimmed by 0 bases and 2 bases, with 10 bases remaining between them. This entry comes from a study of long-term antiretroviral therapy in people with HIV. General observations from the study: Dominant in the repertoire at all time points were clones expanded before ART.

Researchers report immunoSEQ v3.0 was run at survey level. Sequencing was performed with immunoSEQ multiplex PCR; in TCRdb, only in-frame clones are kept and a portion is missing. The sample lists tens of thousands of clones; approximately 94% were seen once. This TCR derives from a woman aged 45-59 years with HIV. The material sequenced was unsorted PBMCs, taken 4.1 years after starting antiretroviral therapy. V and J are TRBV9 and TRBJ2-3; D gene ambiguous. Here the CDR3 DNA reads TGTGCCAGCAGCGTAGGCGGCAGAAACACAGATACGCAGTATTTT. Its protein product is CASSVGGRNTDTQYF.